Below, 25 T cell receptor beta chains from the same sample are listed, as sequenced in a study of blood T cell repertoires in COVID-19. Sequencing used immunoSEQ multiplex PCR; TCRdb keeps in-frame clones, though not all of them. Here the sample spans 220,000 or so clones, around 87% being singletons. The sequenced material came from PBMCs or T cells enriched from blood (not recorded which). These receptors all stem from a man aged 30 to 39 who had been exposed to COVID-19.

The CDR3 region has the DNA TGCGCCAGCAGTGAGTCGACCGTCTGGACAGGGGGGTCCGAGCAGTACTTC. This gives the protein CASSESTVWTGGSEQYF. The genes are TRBV10-2 and TRBJ2-7, with 10 nucleotides matching TRBD1. The CDR3 contains 17 residues. V was clipped by 0 bases and J by 6 bases; unmatched bases: 11. Germline CDR1 is WSHSY and CDR2 is SAAADI.

The chain joins TRBV6-5 to TRBJ1-4; D might be TRBD1 (5 bases). V dropped 6 bases and J dropped 0 bases, with 8 bases sitting between them. The germline CDR1 and CDR2 sequences are MNHEY and SVGAGI. The CDR3 has 14 amino acids. The CDR3 reads CASRDSATNEKLFF. CDR3 coding DNA: TGTGCCAGCAGAGACAGCGCAACTAATGAAAAACTGTTTTTT.

This chain links TRBV5-1 with TRBJ2-5; 8 bases match TRBD2. The CDR3 totals 16 residues. Germline values: CDR1 SGHRS, CDR2 YFSETQ. V gave up 3 bases and J gave up 5 bases; unmatched junction bases: 12. The CDR3 DNA follows: TGCGCCAGCAGCTCGCACCAAATAGCGGGGAAGGAGACCCAGTACTTC. Translating it yields CASSSHQIAGKETQYF.

The V gene is TRBV7-2, the J gene TRBJ2-2; D might be TRBD2 (5 bases). The germline V and J ends were trimmed by 3 bases and 1 base, with 9 bases remaining between them. This CDR3 has 15 amino acids. Germline V CDR1 and CDR2: SGHTA, FQGNSA. The chain's CDR3 is CASSFRRGNTGELFF. The CDR3 region has the DNA TGTGCCAGCAGCTTCAGACGGGGGAACACCGGGGAGCTGTTTTTT.

This clone was counted once. The gene calls are TRBV19 and TRBJ1-2; no reliable D call. Looked up from germline, CDR1 is LNHDA and CDR2 is SQIVND (reference sequence). Between the trimmed V and J ends, which lost 1 base and 5 bases, there was a span of 11 bases. This CDR3 contains 14 residues. The CDR3 DNA sequence: TGTGCCAGTAGTATAGTTACGGGTTTGTATGGCTACACCTTC. This codes for CASSIVTGLYGYTF.

Here the CDR3 reads CASSLSSGGAPYNEQFF. DNA of the CDR3: TGTGCCAGCAGCCTCTCTAGCGGGGGGGCCCCCTACAATGAGCAGTTCTTC. This rearrangement joins TRBV3-1 (or the pseudogene TRBV3-2) to TRBJ2-1; 12 nucleotides align to TRBD2. With 4 bases clipped from V and 2 bases from J, the junction kept 6 bases outside the gene matches. Germline loops: CDR1 LGHDT, CDR2 YNNKEL (reference sequence). The CDR3 has 17 amino acids.

In DNA form, the CDR3 reads TGCGCCAGCAGCCTCGGGACTAGCGGGGACCCCTACAATGAGCAGTTCTTC. This sequence encodes CASSLGTSGDPYNEQFF. The chain recombines TRBV4-3 with TRBJ2-1; 13 bases match TRBD2. Germline CDR1 LGHNA, CDR2 YSLEER. The CDR3 length is 17 residues. V shed 4 bases and J 2 bases; nucleotides not matched to a gene: 5.

The chain carries TRBV28 and TRBJ1-5, with 9 bases identical to TRBD1. V shed 4 bases and J 1 base; nucleotides not matched to a gene: 8. The CDR3 contains 17 residues. CDR1 and CDR2 (germline): MDHEN, SYDVKM. The CDR3 DNA sequence: TGTGCCAGCAGTTACCTGACAGGGGGGGCGAGCAATCAGCCCCAGCATTTT. Protein sequence: CASSYLTGGASNQPQHF.

The CDR3 DNA is TGTGCCAGCAAATTCGCTAGCGGGGTTAGCACAGATACGCAGTATTTT. Translation gives CASKFASGVSTDTQYF. The rearrangement links TRBV2 to TRBJ2-3; TRBD2 agrees at 9 bases. In germline, CDR1 is SNHLY, CDR2 FYNNEI. V gave up 7 bases and J gave up 0 bases; unmatched junction bases: 8. CDR3 length: 16 amino acids. The variable domain in full, completed from reference TRBV2 and TRBJ2-3, reads EPEVTQTPSHQVTQMGQEVILRCVPISNHLYFYWYRQILGQKVEFLVSFYNNEISEKSEIFDDQFSVERPDGSNFTLKIRSTKLEDSAMYFCASKFASGVSTDTQYFGPGTRLTVL.

The chain couples TRBV15 to TRBJ2-1, with TRBD2 matching over 9 bases. Germline V gene lookup returns CDR1 LNHNV and CDR2 YYDKDF (reference sequence). CDR3 length equals 14 residues. The trim removed 4 bases at V and 5 bases at J, leaving 3 bases unmatched. CDR3 sequence (DNA): TGTGCCACCAGCATTGCGGGGGGGCACAATGAGCAGTTCTTC. This sequence encodes CATSIAGGHNEQFF.

The chain has TRBV12-5 and TRBJ2-5; TRBD2 might be the D (7 bases). CDR3 length: 17 residues. The germline V gene has CDR1 LGHNT and CDR2 FRNRAP. V was cut by 3 bases and J by 3 bases, with 20 bases left in between. The CDR3 loop is CASGFPTVGGVKETQYF. DNA of the CDR3: TGTGCTAGTGGTTTCCCCACCGTAGGGGGGGTGAAAGAGACCCAGTACTTC.

The J gene is TRBJ1-5, the V gene TRBV19, with D possibly TRBD1 on 6 matching bases. The CDR3 length is 14 residues. Germline V gene data show CDR1 as LNHDA and CDR2 as SQIVND (reference sequence). V dropped 4 bases and J dropped 9 bases, with 16 bases sitting between them. Here the CDR3 DNA reads TGTGCCAGTAGTACCCTCGAGGACAGCCGGCCCCAGCATTTT. Protein sequence: CASSTLEDSRPQHF.

Worth noting for this clone: Compared with germline, one end of the junction differs, possibly owing to a read error. The chain uses TRBV27 and TRBJ1-2, with 10 positions matching TRBD1. The CDR3 covers 13 residues. CDR1 and CDR2 from the germline V gene are MNHEY and SMNVEV (reference sequence). In DNA form, the CDR3 reads TGTGCCAGCAGTTTAGGCGGGACAGGGGTTTTCGCCTTC. This gives the protein CASSLGGTGVFAF.

The rearrangement uses TRBV29-1 and TRBJ1-3; 8 positions match TRBD1. Germline V lookup: CDR1 SQVTM, CDR2 ANQGSEA. CDR3 length: 12 amino acids. J was trimmed by 8 bases and V by 7 bases; bases with no gene match: 7. The CDR3: CSGGQGLDTIYF. The CDR3 DNA follows: TGCAGCGGTGGACAGGGTTTAGACACCATATATTTT.

The genes are TRBV5-1 and TRBJ2-1; possible D gene TRBD1, 7 bases. The V end lost 5 bases, the J end lost 3 bases, and 12 bases lay between the germline ends. Per germline, CDR1 SGHRS and CDR2 YFSETQ. This CDR3 region has 14 residues. CDR3 region: CASREQGGYNEQFF. CDR3 nucleotides: TGCGCCAGCAGGGAGCAGGGGGGCTACAATGAGCAGTTCTTC. Based on the CDR3 plus reference TRBV5-1 and TRBJ2-1, the full variable domain is KAGVTQTPRYLIKTRGQQVTLSCSPISGHRSVSWYQQTPGQGLQFLFEYFSETQRNKGNFPGRFSGRQFSNSRSEMNVSTLELGDSALYLCASREQGGYNEQFFGPGTRLTVL.

V usage is TRBV14 and J usage is TRBJ2-2; D is perhaps TRBD1 (5 bases). This CDR3 is built from 13 residues. V lost 4 bases to trimming and J lost 6 bases, with 9 bases between them. In germline, CDR1 is SGHDN, CDR2 FVKESK. The CDR3 sequence is CASSPLRAGELFF. In DNA form, the CDR3 reads TGTGCCAGCAGCCCCCTCAGGGCCGGGGAGCTGTTTTTT.

This clone was seen a few times. CDR3 nucleotides: TGCAGCGTTGAGATAGGGACTTTTCAAGAGACCCAGTACTTC. Amino acid sequence: CSVEIGTFQETQYF. The chain couples TRBV29-1 to TRBJ2-5; possibly TRBD2 for D (6 bases). The length of the CDR3 is 14 residues. Germline CDR1 SQVTM, CDR2 ANQGSEA. The V gene lost 3 bases and the J gene lost 2 bases, with 13 bases spanning the gap.

The chain carries TRBV10-1 and TRBJ2-2; D is perhaps TRBD1 (5 bases). The V end lost 9 bases, the J end lost 1 base, and 12 bases lay between the germline ends. The CDR3 runs to 14 residues. Germline CDR1 is WNHNN and CDR2 is SYGVQD (reference sequence). CDR3 DNA sequence: TGCGCCAGTTCTTTGGGGCGGAACACCGGGGAGCTGTTTTTT. It yields the protein CASSLGRNTGELFF.

The chain has TRBV5-1 and TRBJ1-2; D not resolved. V dropped 4 bases and J dropped 5 bases, with 18 bases sitting between them. The CDR3 loop spans 15 amino acids. Per the germline V gene, CDR1 is SGHRS and CDR2 is YFSETQ. DNA for the CDR3: TGCGCCAGCAGCCCGAGGCCCAGCCGGGATTATGGCTACACCTTC. It codes for CASSPRPSRDYGYTF.

The genes are TRBV19 and TRBJ1-2, with TRBD1 matching 10 bases. With V trimmed by 5 bases and J by 6 bases, 6 bases remained unmatched. This CDR3 is built from 14 residues. Germline V lookup: CDR1 LNHDA, CDR2 SQIVND (reference sequence). The CDR3 DNA reads TGTGCCAGTAGTGCCTCCGGGACAGGGGATGGCTACACCTTC. Translating it yields CASSASGTGDGYTF.

The chain has TRBV5-1 and TRBJ2-7, with TRBD2 matching over 7 bases. The CDR3 totals 13 residues. Germline values: CDR1 SGHRS, CDR2 YFSETQ. With 4 bases clipped from V and 7 bases from J, the junction kept 8 bases outside the gene matches. CDR3 coding DNA: TGCGCCAGCAGCATAGACCCCGGGAGGGAGCAGTACTTC. As protein: CASSIDPGREQYF.

The gene calls are TRBV6-5 and TRBJ1-1; no clear D gene. Deletions cut 6 bases from V and 4 bases from J, with 12 bases between. The CDR3 has 13 amino acids. Germline V gene sequence: CDR1 MNHEY, CDR2 SVGAGI. CDR3 in amino acids: CASRAGLGTEAFF. The CDR3 nucleotides are TGTGCCAGCAGAGCGGGCCTCGGCACTGAAGCTTTCTTT.

The rearrangement links TRBV7-2 to TRBJ1-5; D is uncertain. V dropped 5 bases and J dropped 3 bases, with 11 bases sitting between them. Germline V lookup: CDR1 SGHTA, CDR2 FQGNSA. This CDR3 comprises 14 residues. The CDR3 reads CASSPDSDNQPQHF. As DNA, the CDR3 is TGTGCCAGCAGCCCGGACTCAGACAATCAGCCCCAGCATTTT. Drawing the rest from reference TRBV7-2 and TRBJ1-5, the complete variable domain is GAGVSQSPSNKVTEKGKDVELRCDPISGHTALYWYRQSLGQGLEFLIYFQGNSAPDKSGLPSDRFSAERTGGSVSTLTIQRTQQEDSAVYLCASSPDSDNQPQHFGDGTRLSIL.

This chain uses TRBV19 with TRBJ1-1; the match to TRBD1 covers 8 bases. CDR3 length: 15 amino acids. V dropped 1 base and J dropped 2; count of bases not matched to a gene: 3. Germline V gives CDR1 LNHDA, CDR2 SQIVND (reference sequence). CDR3 DNA sequence: TGTGCCAGTAGTATAGGTGGGACAGGAAACACTGAAGCTTTCTTT. This codes for CASSIGGTGNTEAFF.

V gene TRBV5-1 combines with J gene TRBJ2-7, with TRBD1 identical over 8 bases. This CDR3 contains 18 residues. The V and J ends lost 1 base and 3 bases, in that order; junction bases with no gene match: 15. CDR1 and CDR2 from the germline V gene are SGHRS and YFSETQ. CDR3 nucleotides: TGCGCCAGCAGCTTGTATGGTACCTTGGCAGGGGGCATCTACGAGCAGTACTTC. Protein sequence: CASSLYGTLAGGIYEQYF.